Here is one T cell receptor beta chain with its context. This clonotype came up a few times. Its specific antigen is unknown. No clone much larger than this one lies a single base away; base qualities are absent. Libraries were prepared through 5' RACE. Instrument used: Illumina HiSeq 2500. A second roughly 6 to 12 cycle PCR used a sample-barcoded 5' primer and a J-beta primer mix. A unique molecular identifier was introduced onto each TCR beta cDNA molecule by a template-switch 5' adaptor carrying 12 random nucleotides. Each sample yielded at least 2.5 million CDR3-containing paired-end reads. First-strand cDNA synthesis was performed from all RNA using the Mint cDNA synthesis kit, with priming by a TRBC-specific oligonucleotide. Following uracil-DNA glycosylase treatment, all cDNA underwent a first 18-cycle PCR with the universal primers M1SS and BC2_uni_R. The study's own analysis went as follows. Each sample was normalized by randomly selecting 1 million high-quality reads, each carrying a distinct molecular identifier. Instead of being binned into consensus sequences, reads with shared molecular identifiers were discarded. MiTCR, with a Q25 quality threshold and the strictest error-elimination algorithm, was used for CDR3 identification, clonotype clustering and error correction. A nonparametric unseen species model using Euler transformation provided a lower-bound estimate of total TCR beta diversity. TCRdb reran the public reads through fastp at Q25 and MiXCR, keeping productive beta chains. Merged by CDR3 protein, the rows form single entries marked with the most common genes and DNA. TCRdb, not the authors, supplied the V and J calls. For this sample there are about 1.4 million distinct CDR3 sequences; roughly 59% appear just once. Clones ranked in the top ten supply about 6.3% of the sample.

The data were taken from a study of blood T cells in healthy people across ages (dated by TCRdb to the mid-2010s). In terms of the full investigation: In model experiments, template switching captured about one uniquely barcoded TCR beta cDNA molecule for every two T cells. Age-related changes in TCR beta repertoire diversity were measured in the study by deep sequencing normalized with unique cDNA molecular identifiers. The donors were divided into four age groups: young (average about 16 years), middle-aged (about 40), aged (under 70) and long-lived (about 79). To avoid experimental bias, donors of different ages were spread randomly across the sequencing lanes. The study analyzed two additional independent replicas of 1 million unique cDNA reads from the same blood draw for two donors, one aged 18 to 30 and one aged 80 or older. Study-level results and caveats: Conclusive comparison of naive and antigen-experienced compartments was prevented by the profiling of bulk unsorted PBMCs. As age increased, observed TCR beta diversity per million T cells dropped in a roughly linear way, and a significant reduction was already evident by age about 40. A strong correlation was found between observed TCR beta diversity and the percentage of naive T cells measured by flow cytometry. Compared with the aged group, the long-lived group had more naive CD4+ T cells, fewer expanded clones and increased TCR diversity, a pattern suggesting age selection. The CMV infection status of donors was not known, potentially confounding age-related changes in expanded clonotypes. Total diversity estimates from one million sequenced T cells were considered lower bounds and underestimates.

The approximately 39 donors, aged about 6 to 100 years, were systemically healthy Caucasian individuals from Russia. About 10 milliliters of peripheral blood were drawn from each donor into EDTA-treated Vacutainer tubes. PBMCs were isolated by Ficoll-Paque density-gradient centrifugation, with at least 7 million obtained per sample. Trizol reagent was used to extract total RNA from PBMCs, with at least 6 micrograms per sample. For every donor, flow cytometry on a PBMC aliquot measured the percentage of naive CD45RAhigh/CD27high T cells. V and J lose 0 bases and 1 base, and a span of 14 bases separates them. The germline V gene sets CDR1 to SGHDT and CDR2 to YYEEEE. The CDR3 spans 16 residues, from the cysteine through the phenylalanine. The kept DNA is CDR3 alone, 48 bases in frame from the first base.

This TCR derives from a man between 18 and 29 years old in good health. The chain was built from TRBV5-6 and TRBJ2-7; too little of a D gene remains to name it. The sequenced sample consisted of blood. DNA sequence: TGTGCCAGCAGCTTGGTCCGTCGTAGGGTGTCCTACGAGCAGTACTTC. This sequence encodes CASSLVRRRVSYEQYF.